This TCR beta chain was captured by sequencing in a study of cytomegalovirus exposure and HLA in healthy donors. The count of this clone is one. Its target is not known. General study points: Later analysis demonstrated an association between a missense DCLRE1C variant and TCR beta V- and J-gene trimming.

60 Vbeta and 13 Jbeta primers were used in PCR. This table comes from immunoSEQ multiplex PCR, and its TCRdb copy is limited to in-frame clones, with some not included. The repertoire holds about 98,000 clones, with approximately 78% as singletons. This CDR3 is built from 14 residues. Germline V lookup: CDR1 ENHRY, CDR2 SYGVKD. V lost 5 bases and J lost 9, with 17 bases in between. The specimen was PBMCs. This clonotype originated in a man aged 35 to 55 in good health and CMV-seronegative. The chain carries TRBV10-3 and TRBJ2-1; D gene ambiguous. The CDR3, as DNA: TGTGCCATCAGTATGGCGGAGCACTCGGGTGAGCAGTTCTTC. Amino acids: CAISMAEHSGEQFF.